These 32 T cell receptor beta chains were sequenced from one sample in a study of breast tumors, draining lymph nodes, adjacent tissues. TCRdb reprocessed the multiplex PCR reads via MiXCR and lists one record per CDR3 protein. Of about 20,000 distinct CDR3 sequences in the sample, 25% to 40% were seen once. Material for sequencing was breast tumor tissue. The receptors come from a female donor with breast cancer. Some clones in this sample may be carry-over from other donors' samples.

This clonotype has ten or more counts. The chain carries TRBV7-2 and TRBJ2-7; TRBD2 matches 12 bases. CDR3 size: 14 residues. The junction had 2 bases not matched to a gene; V was cut back by 7 bases and J by 1 base. CDR1 and CDR2 from the germline V gene are SGHTA and FQGNSA. CDR3 DNA sequence: TGTGCCAGCAAACTAGCGGGAGGTTCCTACGAGCAGTACTTC. Its translation: CASKLAGGSYEQYF.

This clonotype is medium-sized. This chain joins TRBV7-9 and TRBJ2-5, with D maybe TRBD1 (5 bases). Germline V CDR1 and CDR2: SEHNR, FQNEAQ (reference sequence). This CDR3 spans 14 amino acids. Trimming took 8 bases from V and 5 from J, leaving 18 bases between them. The CDR3: CASQGKGPRETQYF. For the CDR3, the DNA is TGTGCCAGCCAAGGGAAGGGGCCAAGGGAGACCCAGTACTTC.

By proportion, this clonotype is medium-sized. The CDR3 loop reads CASSQVGQRTSGVEQFF. Here the CDR3 DNA reads TGCGCCAGCAGCCAAGTAGGTCAGCGTACCTCAGGGGTTGAGCAGTTCTTC. The chain uses TRBV4-3 and TRBJ2-1, with D perhaps matching TRBD1 (6 bases). V lost 1 base, J lost 9 bases, and 22 bases lay in between. The germline V gene encodes CDR1 LGHNA and CDR2 YSLEER. The CDR3 spans 17 residues.

The sample holds many counts of this clonotype. The rearrangement joins TRBV3-1 to TRBJ1-2; D gene uncertain. Germline loops: CDR1 LGHDT, CDR2 YNNKEL (reference sequence). Deletions cut 4 bases from V and 4 bases from J, with 7 bases between. The CDR3 has 12 residues. The CDR3 spells CASSLGTYGYTF. The CDR3 coding sequence is TGTGCCAGCAGCCTGGGAACCTATGGCTACACCTTC. The complete variable domain, with remaining parts taken from reference TRBV3-1 and TRBJ1-2, reads DTAVSQTPKYLVTQMGNDKSIKCEQNLGHDTMYWYKQDSKKFLKIMFSYNNKELIINETVPNRFSPKSPDKAHLNLHINSLELGDSAVYFCASSLGTYGYTFGSGTRLTVV.

V gene TRBV7-2 combines with J gene TRBJ2-3, with 12 bases matching TRBD2. CDR1 and CDR2 (germline): SGHTA, FQGNSA. The V gene end was trimmed by 4 bases and the J gene end by 5 bases; junction bases not matched to a gene: 4. This CDR3 region has 15 residues. CDR3 sequence (DNA): TGTGCCAGCAGCTCCCGACTAGCGGGAGAAGATACGCAGTATTTT. Its protein is CASSSRLAGEDTQYF.

This clonotype showed up many times. The rearrangement uses TRBV20-1 and TRBJ1-5; 8 bases fit TRBD1. CDR1 and CDR2 (germline): DFQATT, SNEGSKA (reference sequence). J gave up 4 bases and V 6 bases, and 2 bases lay outside the gene matches. The length of the CDR3 is 12 residues. Here the CDR3 DNA reads TGCAGTGCAGACAGGGGAAATCAGCCCCAGCATTTT. Translated: CSADRGNQPQHF.

V usage is TRBV5-1 and J usage is TRBJ2-1; the D is unclear. The CDR3 has 13 residues. CDR1 is SGHRS, CDR2 YFSETQ, per germline. Trimming cost V 0 bases and J 5 bases, with 6 bases left between them. The CDR3 coding sequence is TGCGCCAGCAGCTTGGAGGCGAACAATGAGCAGTTCTTC. Its protein is CASSLEANNEQFF.

V is TRBV20-1 and J is TRBJ2-1, with no clear D. The CDR3 length is 13 residues. The V gene lost 0 bases and the J gene lost 6 bases, with 9 bases spanning the gap. Germline values: CDR1 DFQATT, CDR2 SNEGSKA (reference sequence). The CDR3 here is CSARDHSRNEQFF. The CDR3 nucleotides read TGCAGTGCTAGAGACCACAGTCGCAATGAGCAGTTCTTC.

This clonotype has a count of ten or more. The chain couples TRBV4-1 to TRBJ2-3, with TRBD2 matching over 8 bases. The J segment lost 0 bases and the V segment lost 4 bases, leaving 15 bases of the junction unmatched. The V gene's germline CDR1 is MGHRA and CDR2 YSYEKL. The CDR3 totals 19 residues. The CDR3 spells CASSPLRSTSGGSTDTQYF. CDR3 coding DNA: TGCGCCAGCAGCCCACTACGGTCCACTAGCGGAGGTAGCACAGATACGCAGTATTTT.

On this clonotype: One end of the junction does not line up with germline, which may come from a read error. The chain uses TRBV11-2 and TRBJ2-2; TRBD2 aligns across 9 bases. CDR1 is SGHAT, CDR2 FQNNGV, per germline. The CDR3 spans 16 residues. The CDR3 nucleotides are TGTGCCAGCAGTTTTAACCCTAGCGGGAACACCGGGGAGCTGTTTTTC. This sequence encodes CASSFNPSGNTGELFF.

This clonotype was recorded at least ten times. The CDR3 region has the DNA TGTGCCACGGACAGGGTAGTGGACACCGGGGAGCTGTTTTTT. It is translated as CATDRVVDTGELFF. The gene calls are TRBV7-9 and TRBJ2-2, with TRBD1 matching 8 bases. The V and J ends lost 10 bases and 3 bases, in that order; junction bases with no gene match: 7. The CDR3 has 14 residues. Germline V gene lookup returns CDR1 SEHNR and CDR2 FQNEAQ (reference sequence).

This clonotype is medium-sized within its sample. The chain combines TRBV5-1 with TRBJ1-2; 7 bases are a match to TRBD1. The CDR3 runs 12 residues. CDR1 is SGHRS and CDR2 is YFSETQ in the germline V gene. With V trimmed by 2 bases and J by 8 bases, 3 bases remained unmatched. Here the CDR3 DNA reads TGCGCCAGCAGCTTTTCAGGGGGAGGCTACACCTTC. Translation: CASSFSGGGYTF.

The sample holds many counts of this clonotype. This rearrangement joins TRBV25-1 to TRBJ2-5; 8 bases agree with TRBD2. This CDR3 has 16 residues. CDR1 and CDR2 (germline): MGHDK, SYGVNS. V lost 3 bases, J lost 1 base, and 7 bases stayed unmatched. CDR3 DNA sequence: TGTGCCAGCAGTGAGAGCGGACTAGCTGTCCAAGAGACCCAGTACTTC. Its protein is CASSESGLAVQETQYF.

This clonotype was counted ten times or more. The V gene is TRBV12-3 or TRBV12-4, the J gene TRBJ1-5, with a tentative D call TRBD1 (5 bases). Trimming removed 6 bases at V and 12 bases at J, with 15 bases between. The CDR3 totals 12 residues. The CDR3 region has the DNA TGTGCCAGCAGCCGGGACGCCCAGGGCCAGCATTTT. Its translation: CASSRDAQGQHF.

In this sample, this clonotype is medium-sized. V usage is TRBV4-2 and J usage is TRBJ2-6; D not certain. Looked up from germline, CDR1 is LGHNA and CDR2 is YNFKEQ. Deletions cut 0 bases from V and 4 bases from J, with 10 bases between. This CDR3 is built from 16 residues. CDR3 sequence reads: CASSQDRAGGANVLTF. In nucleotides, the CDR3 is TGTGCCAGCAGCCAAGATAGGGCAGGCGGGGCCAACGTCCTGACTTTC.

This clonotype was seen only a few times. This chain links TRBV27 with TRBJ2-7; 7 positions agree with TRBD2. V shed 3 bases, J shed 9 bases, and the junction held 14 bases outside the gene matches. The germline gives CDR1 MNHEY, CDR2 SMNVEV (reference sequence). This CDR3 is built from 15 residues. CDR3 in DNA: TGTGCCAGCAGTTTCGGGGATGGAGCGGGAAGGTTGCAGTACTTC. Its translation is CASSFGDGAGRLQYF.

This sequence joins TRBV28 and TRBJ2-3, with D unresolved. Germline V CDR1 and CDR2: MDHEN, SYDVKM. CDR3 size: 15 residues. V gave up 4 bases and J gave up 4 bases, with 15 bases separating them. The CDR3 sequence: CASSCSVALSDTQYF. The CDR3 coding sequence is TGTGCCAGCAGTTGTTCGGTAGCACTGTCAGATACGCAGTATTTT.

V and J are TRBV6-5 and TRBJ2-1; D is uncertain. V gave up 0 bases and J gave up 11 bases, with 11 bases separating them. Germline V CDR1 and CDR2: MNHEY, SVGAGI. The CDR3 has 13 amino acids. Here the CDR3 reads CASSYSGNDKQFF. The CDR3 coding sequence is TGTGCCAGCAGTTACTCAGGGAATGATAAGCAGTTCTTC.

As regards this clonotype: A much bigger clone sits one base away, suggesting this may be a read error. The chain recombines TRBV2 with TRBJ1-2; D is undetermined. The CDR3 covers 12 residues. Germline values: CDR1 SNHLY, CDR2 FYNNEI. The germline V and J ends were trimmed by 8 bases and 8 bases, with 15 bases remaining between them. In DNA form, the CDR3 reads TGTGCCAGCGGCATCATGGACGCGGGCTACACCTTC. Its translation: CASGIMDAGYTF.

This clonotype occurred many times. CDR3 amino acids: CASRGSGNGETQYF. CDR3 nucleotide sequence: TGTGCCAGCAGAGGCTCCGGGAATGGGGAGACCCAGTACTTC. This rearrangement joins TRBV6-2 or TRBV6-3 to TRBJ2-5, with TRBD2 as a possible D gene (5 bases). V lost 6 bases, J lost 5 bases, and 16 bases lay in between. The CDR3 has 14 residues. Germline V gene lookup returns CDR1 MNHEY and CDR2 SVGEGT.

This clonotype came up many times. The rearrangement links TRBV19 to TRBJ2-7; tentatively, D is TRBD2 (5 bases). From germline, CDR1 is LNHDA and CDR2 SQIVND (reference sequence). V lost 8 bases, J lost 7 bases, and 15 bases lay in between. The CDR3 is made up of 12 amino acids. The CDR3 DNA reads as TGTGCCAGTTCGCCGGGGATGGGTGAGCAGTACTTC. Residues: CASSPGMGEQYF.

The chain is built from TRBV19 and TRBJ2-5; the match to TRBD2 covers 8 bases. The CDR3 consists of 16 residues. The V segment lost 4 bases and the J segment 4 bases; nucleotides outside the gene matches: 11. Germline V gene data show CDR1 as LNHDA and CDR2 as SQIVND (reference sequence). CDR3 amino acids: CASSRTFGLAPETQYF. The DNA of the CDR3 is TGTGCCAGTAGTAGAACCTTCGGACTAGCCCCAGAGACCCAGTACTTC.

Many counts were recorded for this clonotype. The V gene is TRBV7-7, the J gene TRBJ2-2, with 12 bases fitting TRBD1. CDR1 SSHAT and CDR2 FNYEAQ come from the germline V gene (reference sequence). The CDR3 has 15 amino acids. CDR3 loop: CASSSGQGATGELFF. Written as DNA, the CDR3 is TGTGCTAGCTCCTCGGGACAGGGGGCTACCGGGGAGCTGTTTTTT. Complete variable domain (other parts from reference TRBV7-7 and TRBJ2-2): GAGVSQSPRYKVTKRGQDVTLRCDPISSHATLYWYQQALGQGPEFLTYFNYEAQPDKSGLPSDRFSAERPEGSISTLTIQRTEQRDSAMYRCASSSGQGATGELFFGEGSRLTVL.

The chain uses TRBV7-9 and TRBJ1-3; D unclear. Germline-derived CDR1 and CDR2 are SEHNR and FQNEAQ (reference sequence). The CDR3 totals 13 residues. The V end was cut by 6 bases, the J end by 2 bases, with 8 bases between. This CDR3 is CASRWIPGNTIYF. The CDR3 DNA reads as TGTGCCAGCAGATGGATACCTGGAAACACCATATATTTT.

This clonotype appeared a single time. V is TRBV29-1 and J is TRBJ1-3; no clear D gene. Trimming removed 3 bases from V and 1 base from J, with 13 bases in between. There are 15 residues in the CDR3. CDR1 is SQVTM, CDR2 ANQGSEA, per germline. The CDR3 loop is CSVDIGSGSGNTIYF. DNA of the CDR3: TGCAGCGTTGATATAGGGAGCGGGTCTGGAAACACCATATATTTT.

In its sample, this clonotype was seen many times. The V and J genes are TRBV10-3 and TRBJ2-7, with D possibly matching TRBD2 (6 bases). CDR1 is ENHRY and CDR2 is SYGVKD in the germline V gene. The ends were cut back, 0 bases at V and 0 bases at J, with 12 bases in the middle. CDR3 length: 16 amino acids. The CDR3 loop reads CAISESPGGSSYEQYF. In nucleotides, the CDR3 is TGTGCCATCAGTGAGTCTCCCGGAGGGAGCTCCTACGAGCAGTACTTC.

The sample holds many counts of this clonotype. The chain carries TRBV7-2 and TRBJ2-3; a possible D gene is TRBD2 (5 bases). CDR3 length equals 12 residues. Germline CDR1 and CDR2: SGHTA and FQGNSA. V gave up 7 bases and J gave up 0 bases, with 5 bases separating them. The CDR3 is CASTGSTDTQYF. The CDR3 region has the DNA TGTGCCAGCACGGGAAGCACAGATACGCAGTATTTT.

This clonotype is judged large (0.1 to 1%). The gene calls are TRBV10-2 and TRBJ1-6, with D possibly matching TRBD1 (5 bases). V was clipped by 5 bases and J by 9 bases, with 11 bases between them. Germline CDR1 WSHSY, CDR2 SAAADI. The CDR3 totals 13 residues. For the CDR3, the DNA is TGCGCCAGCAGTCAGGGACTCACTTCACCCCTCCACTTT. Translated: CASSQGLTSPLHF.

J is TRBJ1-6 and V is TRBV7-2; the D is unclear. The germline CDR1 and CDR2 sequences are SGHTA and FQGNSA. The length of the CDR3 is 14 residues. The V end lost 1 base, the J end lost 6 bases, and 7 bases lay between the germline ends. This CDR3 is CASSLGPFNSPLHF. CDR3 nucleotides: TGTGCCAGCAGCTTAGGACCGTTTAATTCACCCCTCCACTTT.

By sample fraction, this clonotype is medium-sized (0.01 to 0.1%). The J gene is TRBJ2-1, the V gene TRBV9, with 10 bases fitting TRBD1. Germline assignment: CDR1 SGDLS and CDR2 YYNGEE. J gave up 6 bases and V 0 bases, and 3 bases lay outside the gene matches. The CDR3 is 15 residues long. CDR3 protein: CASSVEGQGGNEQFF. DNA for the CDR3: TGTGCCAGCAGCGTAGAAGGACAGGGGGGCAATGAGCAGTTCTTC.

Many counts were recorded for this clonotype. V is TRBV11-2 and J is TRBJ2-7; a weak D match, TRBD1 (5 bases). The CDR3 totals 16 residues. Germline loops: CDR1 SGHAT, CDR2 FQNNGV. Trimming removed 3 bases at V and 3 bases at J, with 18 bases between. The CDR3 loop reads CASSFRPARVVYEQYF. CDR3 nucleotide sequence: TGTGCCAGCAGCTTCCGACCCGCCAGGGTGGTCTACGAGCAGTACTTC. Full variable domain (outside the CDR3, taken from reference TRBV11-2 and TRBJ2-7): EAGVAQSPRYKIIEKRQSVAFWCNPISGHATLYWYQQILGQGPKLLIQFQNNGVVDDSQLPKDRFSAERLKGVDSTLKIQPAKLEDSAVYLCASSFRPARVVYEQYFGPGTRLTVT.

This rearrangement joins TRBV20-1 to TRBJ1-5; a weak D match, TRBD1 (5 bases). Germline V gene lookup returns CDR1 DFQATT and CDR2 SNEGSKA (reference sequence). V lost 3 bases to trimming and J lost 0 bases, with 6 bases between them. The CDR3 is 13 residues long. The CDR3 sequence is CSASQGSNQPQHF. The CDR3 bases are TGCAGTGCTAGCCAGGGTAGCAATCAGCCCCAGCATTTT.